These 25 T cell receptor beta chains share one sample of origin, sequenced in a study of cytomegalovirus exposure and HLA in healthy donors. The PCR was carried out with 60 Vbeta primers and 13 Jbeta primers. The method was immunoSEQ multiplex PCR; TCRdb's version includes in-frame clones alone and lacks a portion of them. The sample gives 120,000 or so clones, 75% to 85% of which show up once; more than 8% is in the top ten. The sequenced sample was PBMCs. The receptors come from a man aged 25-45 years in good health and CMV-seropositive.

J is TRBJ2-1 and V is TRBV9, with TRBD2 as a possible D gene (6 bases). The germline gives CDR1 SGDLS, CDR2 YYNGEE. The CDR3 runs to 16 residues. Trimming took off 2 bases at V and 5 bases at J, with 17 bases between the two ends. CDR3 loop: CASSVSGGAWNNEQFF. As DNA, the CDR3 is TGTGCCAGCAGCGTTTCGGGCGGGGCTTGGAACAATGAGCAGTTCTTC.

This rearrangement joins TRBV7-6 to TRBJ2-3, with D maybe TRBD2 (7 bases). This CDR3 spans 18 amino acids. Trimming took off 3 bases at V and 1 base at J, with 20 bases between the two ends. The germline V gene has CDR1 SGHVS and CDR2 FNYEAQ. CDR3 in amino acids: CASSFSGGGPLGTDTQYF. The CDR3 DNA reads TGTGCCAGCAGCTTCTCGGGGGGCGGGCCTCTCGGCACAGATACGCAGTATTTT.

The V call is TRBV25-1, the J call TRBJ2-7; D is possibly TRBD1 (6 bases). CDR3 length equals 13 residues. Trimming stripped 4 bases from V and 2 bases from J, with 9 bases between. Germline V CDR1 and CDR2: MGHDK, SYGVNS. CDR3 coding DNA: TGTGCCAGCAGTGGACAGGAAACCTACGAGCAGTACTTC. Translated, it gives CASSGQETYEQYF.

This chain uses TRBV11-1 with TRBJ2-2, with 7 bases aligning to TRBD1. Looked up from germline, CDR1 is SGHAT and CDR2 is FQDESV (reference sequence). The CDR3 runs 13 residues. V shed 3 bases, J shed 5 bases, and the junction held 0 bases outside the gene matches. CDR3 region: CASSFRGTGELFF. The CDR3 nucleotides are TGTGCCAGCAGCTTCAGGGGGACCGGGGAGCTGTTTTTT.

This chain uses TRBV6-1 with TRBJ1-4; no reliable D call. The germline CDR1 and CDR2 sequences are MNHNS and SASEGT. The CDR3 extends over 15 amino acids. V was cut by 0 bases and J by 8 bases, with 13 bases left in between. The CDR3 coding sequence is TGTGCCAGCAGTGAAGCCGGCAGAGGGTCCGAAAAACTGTTTTTT. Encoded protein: CASSEAGRGSEKLFF.

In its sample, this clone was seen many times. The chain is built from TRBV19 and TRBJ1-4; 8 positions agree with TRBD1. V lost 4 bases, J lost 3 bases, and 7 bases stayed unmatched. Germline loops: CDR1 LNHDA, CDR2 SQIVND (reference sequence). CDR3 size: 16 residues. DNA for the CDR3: TGTGCCAGTAGTAGTTCAGGGGGCGCGGCTAATGAAAAACTGTTTTTT. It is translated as CASSSSGGAANEKLFF.

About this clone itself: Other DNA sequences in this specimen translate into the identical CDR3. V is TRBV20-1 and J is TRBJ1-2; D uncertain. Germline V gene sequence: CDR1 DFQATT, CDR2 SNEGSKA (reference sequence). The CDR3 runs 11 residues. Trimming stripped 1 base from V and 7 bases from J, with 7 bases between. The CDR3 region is CSARVRGGYTF. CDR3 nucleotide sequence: TGCAGTGCTAGAGTGCGGGGTGGCTACACCTTC.

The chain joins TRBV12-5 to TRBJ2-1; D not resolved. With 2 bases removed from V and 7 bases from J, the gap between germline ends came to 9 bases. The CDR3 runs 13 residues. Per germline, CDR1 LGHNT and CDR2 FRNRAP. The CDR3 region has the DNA TGTGCTAGTGGTTTGCCCCAGTGGAATGAGCAGTTCTTC. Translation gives CASGLPQWNEQFF.

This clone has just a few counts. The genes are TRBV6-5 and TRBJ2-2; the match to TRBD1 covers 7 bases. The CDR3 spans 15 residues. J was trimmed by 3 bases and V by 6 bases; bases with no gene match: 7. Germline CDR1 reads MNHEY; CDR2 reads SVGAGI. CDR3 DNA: TGTGCCAGCAGACAAACGACAGGGTACACCGGGGAGCTGTTTTTT. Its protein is CASRQTTGYTGELFF.

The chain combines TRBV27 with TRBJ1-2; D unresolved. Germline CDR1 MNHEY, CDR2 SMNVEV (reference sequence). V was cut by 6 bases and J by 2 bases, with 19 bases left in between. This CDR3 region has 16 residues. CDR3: CASSPYAGSLNYGYTF. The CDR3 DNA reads TGTGCCAGCAGCCCATATGCCGGGAGTCTCAACTATGGCTACACCTTC.

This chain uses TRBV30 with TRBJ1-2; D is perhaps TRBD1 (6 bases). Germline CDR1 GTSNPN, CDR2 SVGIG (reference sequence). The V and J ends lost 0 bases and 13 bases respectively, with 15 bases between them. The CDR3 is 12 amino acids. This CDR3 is CAWSVGAYTCTF. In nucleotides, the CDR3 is TGTGCCTGGAGTGTGGGGGCTTATACTTGCACCTTC.

The CDR3 region has the DNA TGCGCCAGCAGCCAATTGACAGGAACTTATGGCTACACCTTC. Translation gives CASSQLTGTYGYTF. The rearrangement links TRBV4-1 to TRBJ1-2; possible D gene TRBD1, 6 bases. The V end lost 2 bases, the J end lost 5 bases, and 12 bases lay between the germline ends. CDR1 is MGHRA, CDR2 YSYEKL, per germline. The length of the CDR3 is 14 residues.

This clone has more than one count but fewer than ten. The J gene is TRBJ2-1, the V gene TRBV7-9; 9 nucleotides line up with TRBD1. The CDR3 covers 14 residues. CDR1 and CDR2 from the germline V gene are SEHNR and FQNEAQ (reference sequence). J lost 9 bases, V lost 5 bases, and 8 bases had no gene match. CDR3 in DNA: TGTGCCAGCAGCCGCACAGGGGGCGCGGGTGAGCAGTTCTTC. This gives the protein CASSRTGGAGEQFF.

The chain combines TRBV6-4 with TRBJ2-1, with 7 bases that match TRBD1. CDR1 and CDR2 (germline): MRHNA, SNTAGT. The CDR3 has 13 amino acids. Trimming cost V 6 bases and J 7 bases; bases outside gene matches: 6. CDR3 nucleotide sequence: TGTGCCAGCAGCGCACAGGGGCGGAATGAGCAGTTCTTC. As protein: CASSAQGRNEQFF.

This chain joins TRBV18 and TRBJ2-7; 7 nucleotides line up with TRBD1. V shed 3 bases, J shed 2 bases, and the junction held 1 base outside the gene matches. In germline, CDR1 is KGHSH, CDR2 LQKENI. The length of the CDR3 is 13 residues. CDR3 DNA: TGTGCCAGCTCACCGGGGACAGCCTACGAGCAGTACTTC. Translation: CASSPGTAYEQYF.

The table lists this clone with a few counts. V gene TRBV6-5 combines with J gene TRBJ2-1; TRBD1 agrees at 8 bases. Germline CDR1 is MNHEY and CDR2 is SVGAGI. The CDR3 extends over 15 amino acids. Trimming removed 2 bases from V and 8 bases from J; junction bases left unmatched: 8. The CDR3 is CASSYPGQGIDEQFF. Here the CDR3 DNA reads TGTGCCAGCAGTTACCCCGGACAGGGAATAGATGAGCAGTTCTTC.

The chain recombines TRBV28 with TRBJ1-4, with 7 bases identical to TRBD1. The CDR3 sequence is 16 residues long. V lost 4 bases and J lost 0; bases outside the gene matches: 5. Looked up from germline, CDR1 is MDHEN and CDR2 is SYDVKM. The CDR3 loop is CASSSQGHATNEKLFF. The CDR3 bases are TGTGCCAGCAGTTCACAGGGGCACGCAACTAATGAAAAACTGTTTTTT.

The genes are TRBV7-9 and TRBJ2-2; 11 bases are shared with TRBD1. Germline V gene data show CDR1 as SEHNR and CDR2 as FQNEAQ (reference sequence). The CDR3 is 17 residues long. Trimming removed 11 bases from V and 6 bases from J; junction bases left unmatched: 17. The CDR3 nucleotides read TGTGCCTCCAGTTGGGCCGGACAGGGGGCGGTTGCCGGGGAGCTGTTTTTT. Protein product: CASSWAGQGAVAGELFF.

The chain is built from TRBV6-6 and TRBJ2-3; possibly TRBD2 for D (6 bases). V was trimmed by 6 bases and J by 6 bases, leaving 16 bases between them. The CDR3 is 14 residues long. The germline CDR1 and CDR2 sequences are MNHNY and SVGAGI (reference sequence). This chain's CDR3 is CASSLSGLGDTQYF. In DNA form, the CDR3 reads TGTGCCAGCAGCCTCAGCGGGCTGGGGGATACGCAGTATTTT.

The DNA of the CDR3 is TGCAGCGTTCGGACAGGGGCGGACGAGCAGTACTTC. It is translated as CSVRTGADEQYF. V and J are TRBV29-1 and TRBJ2-7; 9 bases match TRBD1. Germline CDR1 SQVTM, CDR2 ANQGSEA. The CDR3 sequence is 12 residues long. The trim removed 5 bases at V and 5 bases at J, leaving 4 bases unmatched.

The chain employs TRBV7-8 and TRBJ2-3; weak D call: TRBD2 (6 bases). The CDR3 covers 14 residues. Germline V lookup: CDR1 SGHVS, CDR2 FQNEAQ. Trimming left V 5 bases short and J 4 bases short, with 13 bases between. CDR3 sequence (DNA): TGTGCCAGCAGCCGCGGGGCAAACGCAGATACGCAGTATTTT. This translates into CASSRGANADTQYF.

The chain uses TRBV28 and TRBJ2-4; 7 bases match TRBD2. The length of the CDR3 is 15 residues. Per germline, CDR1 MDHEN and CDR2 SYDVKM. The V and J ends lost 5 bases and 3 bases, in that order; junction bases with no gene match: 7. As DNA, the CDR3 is TGTGCCAGCAGTCGGGGAGGGGAGATCAAAAACATTCAGTACTTC. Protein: CASSRGGEIKNIQYF.

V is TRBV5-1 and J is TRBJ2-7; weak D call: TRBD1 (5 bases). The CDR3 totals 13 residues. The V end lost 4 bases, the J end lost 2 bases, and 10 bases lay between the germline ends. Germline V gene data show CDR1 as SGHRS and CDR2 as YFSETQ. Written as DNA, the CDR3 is TGCGCCAGCAGCGAATCACAGGCCTACGAGCAGTACTTC. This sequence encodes CASSESQAYEQYF. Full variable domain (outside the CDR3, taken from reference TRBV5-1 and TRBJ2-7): KAGVTQTPRYLIKTRGQQVTLSCSPISGHRSVSWYQQTPGQGLQFLFEYFSETQRNKGNFPGRFSGRQFSNSRSEMNVSTLELGDSALYLCASSESQAYEQYFGPGTRLTVT.

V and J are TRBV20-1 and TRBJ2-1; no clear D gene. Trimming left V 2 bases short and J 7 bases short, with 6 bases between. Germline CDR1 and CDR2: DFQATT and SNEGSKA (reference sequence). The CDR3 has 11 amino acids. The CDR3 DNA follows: TGCAGTGCTAGAAGCCGTAATGAGCAGTTCTTC. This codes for CSARSRNEQFF.

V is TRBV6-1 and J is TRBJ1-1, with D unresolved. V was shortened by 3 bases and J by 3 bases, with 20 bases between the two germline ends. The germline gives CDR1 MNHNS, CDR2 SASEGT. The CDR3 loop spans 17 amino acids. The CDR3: CASSEPRYQQRDTEAFF. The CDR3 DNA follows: TGTGCCAGCAGTGAGCCCCGATACCAGCAGAGGGACACTGAAGCTTTCTTT.